This T cell receptor beta chain was sequenced during a study of T-cell memory formation after mild COVID-19. Findings of the study overall: Researchers found some responding clones in pre-infection memory, a sign that cross-reactive memory joined. Shrinking CD4+ clones resided mostly in CM and EM, and CD8+ ones in EMRA.

A few counts support this clonotype. As yet, its antigen is unknown. The CDR3 covers 16 residues. The V and J ends lost 1 base and 7 bases, in that order; junction bases with no gene match: 13. Germline CDR1 reads SGHVS; CDR2 reads FNYEAQ. MiXCR, applied by TCRdb to the 5' RACE reads, yields one record per CDR3 protein. Found here are hundreds of thousands of distinct CDR3 sequences, around 25% of them singletons; the top ten hold approximately 12%. The source is an adult woman who had mild COVID-19 (a few samples of this study predate the infection). Cell type and time point are not known. Sequencing input: PBMCs or a T cell subset sorted from them (not recorded which). The chain recombines TRBV7-6 with TRBJ2-7; TRBD2 aligns across 7 bases. The CDR3 sequence is CASSLGLAEMYVEQYF. The CDR3 nucleotides are TGTGCCAGCAGCTTAGGTCTAGCGGAGATGTACGTAGAGCAGTACTTC.